The 27 T cell receptor beta chains listed next were all sequenced from one sample in a study of sequential checkpoint blockade in melanoma. Assay: immunoSEQ multiplex PCR; the TCRdb copy retains only in-frame clones and omits some. Of 5,000 or so clones listed, 15% to 20% are singletons. Regarding treatment: randomized to nivolumab then ipilimumab (arm A) or the reverse (arm B). Sequencing used tumor tissue (inferred from file names), obtained from a patient given nivolumab and ipilimumab in sequence. The receptors shown here come from a human donor with melanoma.

V and J are TRBV18 and TRBJ1-4; TRBD1 is a possible D gene (5 bases). The CDR3 extends over 15 amino acids. Trimming removed 2 bases from V and 12 bases from J, with 19 bases in between. Per germline, CDR1 KGHSH and CDR2 LQKENI. The CDR3 DNA reads TGTGCCAGCTCACCAGGTTCGGCAGAAACGGGGGAACTGTTTTTT. Translating it yields CASSPGSAETGELFF. The full variable domain, with the rest looked up from reference TRBV18 and TRBJ1-4, is NAGVMQNPRHLVRRRGQEARLRCSPMKGHSHVYWYRQLPEEGLKFMVYLQKENIIDESGMPKERFSAEFPKEGPSILRIQQVVRGDSAAYFCASSPGSAETGELFFGSGTQLSVL.

In DNA form, the CDR3 reads TGTGCCAGTAGTGTGGGACAGGGGAACTATGGCTACACCTTC. Translating it yields CASSVGQGNYGYTF. V is TRBV19 and J is TRBJ1-2, with 10 bases identical to TRBD1. Germline CDR1 reads LNHDA; CDR2 reads SQIVND (reference sequence). This CDR3 spans 14 amino acids. V shed 5 bases, J shed 2 bases, and the junction held 2 bases outside the gene matches.

In this sample, this clone is medium-sized. This chain connects TRBV19 to TRBJ1-5; D might be TRBD1 (5 bases). V lost 3 bases and J 10 bases, leaving 16 bases between the germline ends. This CDR3 has 14 amino acids. Germline values: CDR1 LNHDA, CDR2 SQIVND (reference sequence). The DNA for the CDR3 is TGTGCCAGTAGTATGGGAGGACAAAGGCCCCCCCAGCATTTT. Protein: CASSMGGQRPPQHF.

This clone was found a few times. V gene TRBV28 combines with J gene TRBJ2-4; TRBD1 or TRBD2 may be the D gene (5 bases each). The germline V gene has CDR1 MDHEN and CDR2 SYDVKM. The CDR3 extends over 14 amino acids. The V end was cut by 8 bases, the J end by 1 base, with 12 bases between. CDR3 sequence: CASSRDGAKNIQYF. In DNA form, the CDR3 reads TGTGCCAGCTCCCGGGACGGCGCCAAAAACATTCAGTACTTC.

The rearrangement uses TRBV19 and TRBJ1-2; 8 nucleotides match TRBD1. Germline V gives CDR1 LNHDA, CDR2 SQIVND (reference sequence). J was trimmed by 1 base and V by 10 bases; bases with no gene match: 8. The CDR3 is 14 amino acids. The CDR3 reads CATHGTGVNYGYTF. CDR3 nucleotide sequence: TGTGCCACCCATGGGACAGGAGTTAACTATGGCTACACCTTC.

The chain joins TRBV28 to TRBJ2-6; the D is unclear. The CDR3 is made up of 16 amino acids. V dropped 4 bases and J dropped 4 bases, with 14 bases sitting between them. Germline V CDR1 and CDR2: MDHEN, SYDVKM. The CDR3 DNA reads TGTGCCAGCAGTTACCCTTTCCCGTCCGGGGCCAACGTCCTGACTTTC. Amino acids: CASSYPFPSGANVLTF.

This clone has a single count. The genes are TRBV18 and TRBJ2-7; 7 bases fit TRBD1. Germline loops: CDR1 KGHSH, CDR2 LQKENI. The CDR3 contains 14 residues. Germline trimming cut 4 bases from V and 1 base from J; bases unmatched to any gene: 4. The CDR3 DNA follows: TGTGCCAGCTCACGGGACAGCCTGTCCTACGAGCAGTACTTC. It translates to CASSRDSLSYEQYF.

This clone showed up many times. The gene calls are TRBV6-8 and TRBJ1-5; 8 bases agree with TRBD1. Germline V gene lookup returns CDR1 MNHGY and CDR2 SAAAGT. The CDR3 has 16 residues. Losses at the gene ends were 6 bases for V and 7 bases for J; bases not matched to a gene: 14. CDR3 amino acids: CASSPTPQGAYQPQHF. The CDR3 nucleotides read TGTGCCAGCAGCCCAACGCCCCAGGGGGCATACCAGCCCCAGCATTTT.

In its sample, this clone was seen a few times. This chain joins TRBV11-3 and TRBJ2-1; 7 bases are shared with TRBD1. The CDR3 is 14 residues long. Germline V gives CDR1 SGHNT, CDR2 YENEEA. The trim removed 5 bases at V and 4 bases at J, leaving 5 bases unmatched. The CDR3 DNA is TGTGCCAGCAGCCTCGGGACAGCATACAATGAGCAGTTCTTC. Translation: CASSLGTAYNEQFF.

This chain joins TRBV7-7 and TRBJ1-2; D perhaps matches TRBD1 (5 bases). Germline CDR1 SSHAT, CDR2 FNYEAQ (reference sequence). Trimming left V 5 bases short and J 4 bases short, with 17 bases between. The CDR3 totals 15 residues. For the CDR3, the DNA is TGTGCCAGCAGCCAAGTTGTGGGGGGACCCTATGGCTACACCTTC. Translation gives CASSQVVGGPYGYTF.

This clone has only a few counts. The chain employs TRBV5-1 and TRBJ1-3; 10 nucleotides agree with TRBD1. The germline V gene encodes CDR1 SGHRS and CDR2 YFSETQ. There are 15 residues in the CDR3. J gave up 6 bases and V 7 bases, and 10 bases lay outside the gene matches. The CDR3 sequence: CASSSRDRGENTIYF. In DNA, the CDR3 is TGCGCCAGCTCCTCCCGGGACAGGGGTGAAAACACCATATATTTT.

This sequence joins TRBV5-1 and TRBJ2-7, with D possibly being TRBD1 (6 bases). The CDR3 runs to 15 residues. The V gene lost 3 bases and the J gene lost 1 base, with 14 bases spanning the gap. From germline, CDR1 is SGHRS and CDR2 YFSETQ. CDR3 DNA: TGCGCCAGCAGCTCATCCGGGACAAAATCCTACGAGCAGTACTTC. Its protein product is CASSSSGTKSYEQYF.

V usage is TRBV18 and J usage is TRBJ2-1, with TRBD1 matching 9 bases. Germline lookup yields CDR1 KGHSH and CDR2 LQKENI. V was pared by 3 bases and J by 9 bases, with 3 bases of the junction left unmatched. CDR3 size: 13 residues. CDR3 nucleotides: TGTGCCAGCTCACCCACAGGGGGCTTTGAGCAGTTCTTC. It codes for CASSPTGGFEQFF.

CDR3 in DNA: TGTGCCAGCAGTCCCTGGACTAGCGGGGGTTACGAGCAGTACTTC. Protein: CASSPWTSGGYEQYF. The chain carries TRBV28 and TRBJ2-7; 13 positions agree with TRBD2. The germline CDR1 and CDR2 sequences are MDHEN and SYDVKM. This CDR3 has 15 residues. Trimming took 5 bases from V and 4 from J; bases not matched to a gene: 5.

The chain recombines TRBV12-5 with TRBJ1-2; 7 bases agree with TRBD1. Germline loops: CDR1 LGHNT, CDR2 FRNRAP. The CDR3 loop spans 12 amino acids. In nucleotides, the CDR3 is TGTGCCAGCGAAAAGGGGGCCTATGGCTACACCTTC. Its protein is CASEKGAYGYTF.

The chain links TRBV9 to TRBJ2-3; D remains ambiguous. The V and J ends lost 6 bases and 0 bases respectively, with 5 bases between them. The CDR3 spans 12 residues. Germline V gives CDR1 SGDLS, CDR2 YYNGEE. CDR3: CASKLSTDTQYF. CDR3 nucleotides: TGTGCCAGCAAACTTAGCACAGATACGCAGTATTTT.

This clone was counted many times. V and J are TRBV9 and TRBJ1-1; D gene unclear. The germline CDR1 and CDR2 sequences are SGDLS and YYNGEE. The CDR3 covers 15 residues. V was trimmed by 5 bases and J by 3 bases, leaving 17 bases between them. The DNA for the CDR3 is TGTGCCAGCAGTCCCCATATGGCGTACGACACTGAAGCTTTCTTT. This encodes CASSPHMAYDTEAFF.

Sample share makes this clone medium-sized. This chain links TRBV6-8 with TRBJ2-5; 14 positions match TRBD2. Germline loops: CDR1 MNHGY, CDR2 SAAAGT. After removal of 9 bases from V and 5 bases from J, the junction contained 8 bases not matched to a gene. This CDR3 has 15 amino acids. The CDR3 sequence: CASRLAGGPRETQYF. CDR3 coding DNA: TGTGCCAGTAGACTAGCGGGGGGGCCGAGGGAGACCCAGTACTTC.

CDR3 loop: CASSMDRVRSDQPQHF. Written as DNA, the CDR3 is TGTGCCAGTAGTATGGACAGGGTCCGGTCAGATCAGCCCCAGCATTTT. The rearrangement joins TRBV19 to TRBJ1-5; 8 nucleotides match TRBD1. The CDR3 has 16 residues. Germline CDR1 is LNHDA and CDR2 is SQIVND (reference sequence). The ends lost 3 bases at V and 5 bases at J; junction bases unmatched: 9.

This clone was detected only once. The chain recombines TRBV23-1 with TRBJ2-7, with 10 bases identical to TRBD1. TRBV23-1 falls under the ORF class, with uncertain function. This CDR3 comprises 19 residues. J gave up 4 bases and V 4 bases, and 19 bases lay outside the gene matches. The CDR3 bases are TGCGCCAGCAGTCCGGGACAGGGGAGCGACCCGACAGGGGCATACGAGCAGTACTTC. This translates into CASSPGQGSDPTGAYEQYF.

V usage is TRBV30 and J usage is TRBJ1-6; TRBD1 might be the D (5 bases). CDR3 length: 16 residues. Germline CDR1 is GTSNPN and CDR2 is SVGIG (reference sequence). With 4 bases removed from V and 3 bases from J, the gap between germline ends came to 16 bases. The CDR3 is CAWKKGIAGYNSPLHF. As DNA, the CDR3 is TGTGCCTGGAAAAAGGGGATAGCCGGCTATAATTCACCCCTCCACTTT.

The rearrangement joins TRBV29-1 to TRBJ2-7; D might be TRBD1 (5 bases). Trimming took 6 bases from V and 3 from J, leaving 12 bases between them. The CDR3 is 12 residues long. CDR1 and CDR2 from the germline V gene are SQVTM and ANQGSEA. The CDR3 protein is CSVLTDGYEQYF. Written as DNA, the CDR3 is TGCAGCGTACTGACAGACGGCTACGAGCAGTACTTC.

In this sample, this clone is medium-sized. The V and J genes are TRBV19 and TRBJ2-2, with unresolved D. Looked up from germline, CDR1 is LNHDA and CDR2 is SQIVND (reference sequence). This CDR3 has 13 amino acids. The V and J ends lost 3 bases and 7 bases respectively, with 9 bases between them. Written as DNA, the CDR3 is TGTGCCAGTAGTATTCAGTCCCACGGGGAGCTGTTTTTT. Translation gives CASSIQSHGELFF. The complete variable domain, with remaining parts taken from reference TRBV19 and TRBJ2-2, reads DGGITQSPKYLFRKEGQNVTLSCEQNLNHDAMYWYRQDPGQGLRLIYYSQIVNDFQKGDIAEGYSVSREKKESFPLTVTSAQKNPTAFYLCASSIQSHGELFFGEGSRLTVL.

By sample fraction, this clone is medium-sized. The genes are TRBV6-8 and TRBJ1-4, with TRBD1 matching over 7 bases. The CDR3 contains 15 residues. Germline loops: CDR1 MNHGY, CDR2 SAAAGT. Trimming at V came to 6 bases and at J to 11 bases, leaving 15 bases not matched to a gene. CDR3 coding DNA: TGTGCCAGCAGCCCCGCCAGGGGGTACCTAGATAAACTGTTTTTT. This codes for CASSPARGYLDKLFF.

A few counts support this clone. V gene TRBV11-3 combines with J gene TRBJ2-5; 9 bases are shared with TRBD1. This CDR3 comprises 15 residues. In germline, CDR1 is SGHNT, CDR2 YENEEA. V lost 5 bases, J lost 5 bases, and 9 bases stayed unmatched. The CDR3: CASSLPGQGGETQYF. The CDR3 DNA sequence: TGTGCCAGCAGCCTTCCGGGACAGGGAGGGGAGACCCAGTACTTC.

This clone was picked up a small number of times. This chain links TRBV25-1 with TRBJ2-6; D might be TRBD1 (6 bases). Trimming removed 7 bases from V and 2 bases from J, with 18 bases in between. The CDR3 runs to 17 residues. Germline CDR1 reads MGHDK; CDR2 reads SYGVNS. In DNA, the CDR3 is TGTGCCAGCACCAACACGCCTCGACAGGCTGGGGCCAACGTCCTGACTTTC. It codes for CASTNTPRQAGANVLTF.

In this sample, this clone turned up a few times. The chain has TRBV11-3 and TRBJ1-6; weak D call: TRBD1 (5 bases). CDR3 length: 14 amino acids. The germline V and J ends were trimmed by 1 base and 4 bases, with 5 bases remaining between them. CDR1 and CDR2 (germline): SGHNT, YENEEA. This chain's CDR3 is CASSLGQYNSPLHF. The CDR3 DNA reads as TGTGCCAGCAGCTTAGGACAGTATAATTCACCCCTCCACTTT.